A selection of T cell receptor beta chains follows, all from one sample in a study of regulatory T cells in long-lasting Graves disease. One entry per CDR3 protein, called by TCRdb with MiXCR from the multiplex PCR reads. The sample contains hundreds of thousands of distinct CDR3 sequences, around 11% of which appear only once. The same specimen was also included in a second study, on T cells in Graves' hyperthyroidism and ophthalmopathy.

The sequences come from peripheral blood mononuclear cells (PBMCs), collected at new diagnosis, from a patient treated with antithyroid drugs. The receptors stem from a woman between 25 and 40 years old with Graves disease. Both conserved end residues are part of each CDR3. The order of the fields is J gene, clone size, V gene, D gene, CDR3 protein, CDR3 DNA. The D gene is left open where the match is weak. Some rows have no size entry. The others give once, few or many, or a class for an expanded clone.

>TRBJ2-1|many|TRBV28|TRBD2
CATKSSGSSYNEQFF
TGTGCCACCAAGTCTAGCGGGAGCTCCTACAATGAGCAGTTCTTC
>TRBJ2-7|many|TRBV28|TRBD2
CASSFILAAYEQYF
TGTGCCAGCAGTTTTATCCTAGCGGCCTACGAGCAGTACTTC
>TRBJ2-1|few|TRBV7-9|-
CATSTTDIQPGNEQFF
TGTGCCACATCCACAACAGACATTCAGCCCGGCAATGAGCAGTTCTTC
>TRBJ1-4|many|TRBV6-1|-
CASSPGGLNEKLFF
TGTGCCAGCAGCCCCGGGGGGTTAAATGAAAAACTGTTTTTT
>TRBJ2-7|many|TRBV28|TRBD1
CASSLTSGGEQYF
TGTGCCAGCAGTTTAACATCAGGGGGCGAGCAGTACTTC
>TRBJ2-3|few|TRBV7-9|-
CASSPSDSQYF
TGTGCCAGCAGCCCCTCGGATTCGCAGTATTTT
>TRBJ1-2|-|TRBV18|-
CASSQSVGGAPGYTF
TGTGCCAGCTCACAGAGCGTTGGAGGGGCTCCTGGCTACACCTTC
>TRBJ1-5|many|TRBV28|-
CASSSSAGNQPQHF
TGTGCCAGCAGTTCTTCCGCGGGAAATCAGCCCCAGCATTTT
>TRBJ2-1|many|TRBV3-1|TRBD2
CASSLLLAVTYNEQFF
TGTGCCAGCAGCCTCCTTCTAGCGGTGACTTACAATGAGCAGTTCTTC
>TRBJ2-1|many|TRBV7-3|TRBD2
CASSFVGRAGLNEQFF
TGTGCCAGCAGCTTTGTGGGGAGGGCCGGGTTGAATGAGCAGTTCTTC
>TRBJ2-1|many|TRBV27|-
CASRTGVFYNEQFF
TGTGCCAGCAGAACGGGAGTGTTCTACAATGAGCAGTTCTTC
>TRBJ2-1|many|TRBV28|-
CASSFSPSVPNEQFF
TGTGCCAGCAGTTTCTCTCCCTCAGTCCCCAATGAGCAGTTCTTC
>TRBJ2-2|many|TRBV5-1|-
CASSLATAGELFF
TGCGCCAGCAGCTTGGCAACTGCCGGGGAGCTGTTTTTT
>TRBJ1-1|many|TRBV29-1|-
CSVEEGGSTEAFF
TGCAGCGTTGAAGAAGGGGGAAGCACTGAAGCTTTCTTT
>TRBJ2-5|-|TRBV15|-
CATSRDRYPGETQYF
TGTGCCACCAGCAGAGATCGTTACCCAGGGGAGACCCAGTACTTC
>TRBJ2-5|many|TRBV11-2|-
CASTHSGGETQYF
TGTGCCAGCACCCATAGCGGAGGGGAGACCCAGTACTTC
>TRBJ1-2|-|TRBV28|TRBD1
CASEGGDYGYTF
TGTGCCAGTGAAGGGGGCGACTATGGCTACACCTTC